The clone carrying this T cell receptor beta chain was seen once. A clone one base away is much larger, so this may be a read error. Using RNA transcripts, the TCR beta CDR3 regions were amplified. Amplification began with first-round RT-PCR using HTBI primers, then second-round multiplex PCR was performed. One entry per CDR3 protein results from TCRdb running MiXCR on the multiplex PCR reads. The sample has almost 750,000 distinct CDR3 sequences; around 40% are singletons. PBMCs were density-gradient isolated from roughly 9.6 ml fresh blood. These data originate in a study of Graves' ophthalmopathy and Graves' hyperthyroidism. The sample consisted of peripheral blood. This clonotype originated in an adult man with Graves' ophthalmopathy.

The CDR3 bases are TGTGCCAGCAGTGGAGGGACGACCTTCACCGGGGAGCTGTTTTTT. It translates to CASSGGTTFTGELFF. The chain couples TRBV2 to TRBJ2-2; D is tentatively TRBD1 or TRBD2 (5 bases each). Per germline, CDR1 SNHLY and CDR2 FYNNEI. This CDR3 spans 15 amino acids. Trimming removed 4 bases from V and 4 bases from J, with 13 bases in between.